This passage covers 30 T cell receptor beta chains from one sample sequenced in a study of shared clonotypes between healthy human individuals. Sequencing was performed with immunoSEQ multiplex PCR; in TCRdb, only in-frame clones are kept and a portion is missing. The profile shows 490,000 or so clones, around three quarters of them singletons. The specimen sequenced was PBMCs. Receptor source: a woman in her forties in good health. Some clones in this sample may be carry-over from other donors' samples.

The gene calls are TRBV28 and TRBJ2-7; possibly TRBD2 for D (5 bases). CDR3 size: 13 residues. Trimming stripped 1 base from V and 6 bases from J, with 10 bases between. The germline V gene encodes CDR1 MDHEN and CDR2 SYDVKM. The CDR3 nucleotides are TGTGCCAGCAGTTTATCGGGGTCGGGCGAGCAGTACTTC. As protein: CASSLSGSGEQYF.

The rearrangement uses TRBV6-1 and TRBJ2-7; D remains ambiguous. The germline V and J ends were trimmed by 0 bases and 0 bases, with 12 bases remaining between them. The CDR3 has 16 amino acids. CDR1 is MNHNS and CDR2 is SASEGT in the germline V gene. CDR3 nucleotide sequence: TGTGCCAGCAGTGAAGCGCTTCCCGGAAGCTCCTACGAGCAGTACTTC. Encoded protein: CASSEALPGSSYEQYF.

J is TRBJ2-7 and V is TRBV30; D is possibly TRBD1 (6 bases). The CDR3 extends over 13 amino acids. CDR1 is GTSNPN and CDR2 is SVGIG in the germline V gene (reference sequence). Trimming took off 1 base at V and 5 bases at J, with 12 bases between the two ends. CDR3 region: CAWSGNRANEQYF. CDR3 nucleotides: TGTGCCTGGAGTGGGAACAGGGCGAACGAGCAGTACTTC.

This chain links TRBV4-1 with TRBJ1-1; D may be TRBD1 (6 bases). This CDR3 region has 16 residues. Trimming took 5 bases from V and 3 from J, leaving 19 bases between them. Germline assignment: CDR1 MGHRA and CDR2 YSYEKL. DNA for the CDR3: TGCGCCAGCAGCTACCCGGGACAAAAATCGGACACTGAAGCTTTCTTT. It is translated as CASSYPGQKSDTEAFF.

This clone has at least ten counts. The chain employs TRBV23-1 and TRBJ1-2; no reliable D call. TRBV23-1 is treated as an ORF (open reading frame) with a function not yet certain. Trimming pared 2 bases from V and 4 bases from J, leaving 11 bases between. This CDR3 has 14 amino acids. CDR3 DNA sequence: TGCGCCAGCAGTCAAACGAACATAAGCTATGGCTACACCTTC. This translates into CASSQTNISYGYTF.

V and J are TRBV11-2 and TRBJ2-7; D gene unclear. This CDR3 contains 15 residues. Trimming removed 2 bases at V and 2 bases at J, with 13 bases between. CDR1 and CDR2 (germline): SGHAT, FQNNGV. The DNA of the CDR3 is TGTGCCAGCAGCTTACACACCGCCACGACCTACGAGCAGTACTTC. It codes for CASSLHTATTYEQYF.

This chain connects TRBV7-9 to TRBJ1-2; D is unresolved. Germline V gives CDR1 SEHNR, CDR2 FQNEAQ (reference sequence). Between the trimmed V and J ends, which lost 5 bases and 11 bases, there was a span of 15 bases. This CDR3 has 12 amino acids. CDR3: CASSRPGVAYTF. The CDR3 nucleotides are TGTGCCAGCAGCCGGCCCGGGGTTGCGTACACCTTC.

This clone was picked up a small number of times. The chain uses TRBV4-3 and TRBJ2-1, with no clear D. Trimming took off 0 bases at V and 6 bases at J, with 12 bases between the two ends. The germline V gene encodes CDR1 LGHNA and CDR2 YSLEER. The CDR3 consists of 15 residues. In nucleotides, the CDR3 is TGCGCCAGCAGCCAAGAACCCAAAGCCCCCAATGAGCAGTTCTTC. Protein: CASSQEPKAPNEQFF.

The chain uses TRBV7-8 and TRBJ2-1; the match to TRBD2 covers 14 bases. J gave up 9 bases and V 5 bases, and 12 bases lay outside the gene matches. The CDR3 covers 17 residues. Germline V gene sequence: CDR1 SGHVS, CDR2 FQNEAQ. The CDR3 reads CASSRVETSGRAGEQFF. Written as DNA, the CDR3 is TGTGCCAGCAGCCGTGTGGAGACTAGCGGGAGGGCTGGTGAGCAGTTCTTC. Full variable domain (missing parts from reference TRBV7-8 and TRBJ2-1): GAGVSQSPRYKVAKRGQDVALRCDPISGHVSLFWYQQALGQGPEFLTYFQNEAQLDKSGLPSDRFFAERPEGSVSTLKIQRTQQEDSAVYLCASSRVETSGRAGEQFFGPGTRLTVL.

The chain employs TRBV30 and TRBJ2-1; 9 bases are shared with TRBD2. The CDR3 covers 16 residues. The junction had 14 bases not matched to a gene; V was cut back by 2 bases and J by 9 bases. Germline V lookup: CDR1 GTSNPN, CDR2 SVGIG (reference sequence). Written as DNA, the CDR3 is TGTGCCTGGAGTCCCCCAACTAGCGGGCGACCCCCTGAGCAGTTCTTC. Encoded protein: CAWSPPTSGRPPEQFF.

The CDR3 sequence is CASSLAGGEVHGYTF. The DNA of the CDR3 is TGTGCCAGCAGCTTAGCCGGGGGAGAGGTTCATGGCTACACCTTC. The rearrangement joins TRBV7-2 to TRBJ1-2; D may be TRBD1 (5 bases). V dropped 0 bases and J dropped 6 bases, with 14 bases sitting between them. Germline loops: CDR1 SGHTA, CDR2 FQGNSA. CDR3 length equals 15 residues.

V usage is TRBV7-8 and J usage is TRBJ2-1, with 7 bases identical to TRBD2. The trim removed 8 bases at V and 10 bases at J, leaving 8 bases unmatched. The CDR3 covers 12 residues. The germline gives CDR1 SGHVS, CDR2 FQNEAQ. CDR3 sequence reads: CASGILGGEQFF. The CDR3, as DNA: TGTGCCAGCGGGATCTTGGGGGGGGAGCAGTTCTTC. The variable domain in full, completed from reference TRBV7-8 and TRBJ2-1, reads GAGVSQSPRYKVAKRGQDVALRCDPISGHVSLFWYQQALGQGPEFLTYFQNEAQLDKSGLPSDRFFAERPEGSVSTLKIQRTQQEDSAVYLCASGILGGEQFFGPGTRLTVL.

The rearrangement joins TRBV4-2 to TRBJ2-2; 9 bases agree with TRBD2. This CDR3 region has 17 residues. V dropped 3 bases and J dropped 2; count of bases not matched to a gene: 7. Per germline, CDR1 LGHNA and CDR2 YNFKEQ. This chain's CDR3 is CASSQLGGRANTGELFF. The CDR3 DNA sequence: TGTGCCAGCAGCCAGTTAGGCGGGAGGGCAAACACCGGGGAGCTGTTTTTT.

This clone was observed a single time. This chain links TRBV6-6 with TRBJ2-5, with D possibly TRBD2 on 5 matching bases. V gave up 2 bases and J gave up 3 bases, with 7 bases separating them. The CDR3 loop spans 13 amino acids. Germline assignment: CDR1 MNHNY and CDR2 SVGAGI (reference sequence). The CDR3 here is CASSYKGEETQYF. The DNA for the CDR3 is TGTGCCAGCAGTTACAAGGGAGAAGAGACCCAGTACTTC.

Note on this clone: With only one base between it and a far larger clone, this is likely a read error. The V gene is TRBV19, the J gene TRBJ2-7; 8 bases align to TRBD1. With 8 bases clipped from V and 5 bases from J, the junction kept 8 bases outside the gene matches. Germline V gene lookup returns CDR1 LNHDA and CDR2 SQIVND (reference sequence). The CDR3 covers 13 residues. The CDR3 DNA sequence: TGTGCCAGTGGGACGACAGGGGAACACGAGCAGTACTTC. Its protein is CASGTTGEHEQYF.

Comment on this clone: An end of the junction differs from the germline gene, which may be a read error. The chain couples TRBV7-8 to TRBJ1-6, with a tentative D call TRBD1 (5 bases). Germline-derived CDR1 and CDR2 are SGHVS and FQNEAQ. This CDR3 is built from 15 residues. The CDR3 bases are TGTGCCAGCAGCTTAAGGCCCCAGGGTAATTCACCCCTACACTTT. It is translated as CASSLRPQGNSPLHF.

The DNA of the CDR3 is TGTGCCAGCAGCCTTCCGGGCCTAGCGGGAGCGGAGACCCAGTACTTC. Amino acids: CASSLPGLAGAETQYF. The chain uses TRBV4-2 and TRBJ2-5; the match to TRBD2 covers 10 bases. Trimming took 4 bases from V and 5 from J; bases not matched to a gene: 10. Germline V gene data show CDR1 as LGHNA and CDR2 as YNFKEQ. This CDR3 is 16 amino acids long.

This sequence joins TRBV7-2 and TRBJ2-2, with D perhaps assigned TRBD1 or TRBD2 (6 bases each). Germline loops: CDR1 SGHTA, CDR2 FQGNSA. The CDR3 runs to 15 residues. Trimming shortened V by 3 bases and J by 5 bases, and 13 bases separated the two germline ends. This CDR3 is CASSLWGAGTGELFF. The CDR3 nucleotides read TGTGCCAGCAGCTTGTGGGGGGCGGGAACCGGGGAGCTGTTTTTT.

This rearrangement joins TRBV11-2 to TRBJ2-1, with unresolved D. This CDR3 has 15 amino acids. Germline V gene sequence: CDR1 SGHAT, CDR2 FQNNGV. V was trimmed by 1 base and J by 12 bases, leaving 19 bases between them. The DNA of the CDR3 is TGTGCCAGCAGCTTAGCCGGCGGCCCTTCCAGGCGGCAGTTCTTC. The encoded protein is CASSLAGGPSRRQFF.

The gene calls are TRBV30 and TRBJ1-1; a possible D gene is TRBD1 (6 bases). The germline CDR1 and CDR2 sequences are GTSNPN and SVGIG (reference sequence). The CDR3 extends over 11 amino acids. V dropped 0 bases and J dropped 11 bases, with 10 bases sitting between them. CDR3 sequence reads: CAWSVPRGAFF. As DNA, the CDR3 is TGTGCCTGGAGTGTACCCAGGGGCGCTTTCTTT.

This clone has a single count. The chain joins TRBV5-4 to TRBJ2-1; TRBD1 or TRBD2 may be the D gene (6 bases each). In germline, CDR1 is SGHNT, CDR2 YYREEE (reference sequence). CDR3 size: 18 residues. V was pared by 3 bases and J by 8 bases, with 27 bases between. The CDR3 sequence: CASSSGARVWGAEDEQFF. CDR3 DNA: TGTGCCAGCAGCTCGGGGGCGAGGGTGTGGGGAGCCGAGGATGAGCAGTTCTTC.

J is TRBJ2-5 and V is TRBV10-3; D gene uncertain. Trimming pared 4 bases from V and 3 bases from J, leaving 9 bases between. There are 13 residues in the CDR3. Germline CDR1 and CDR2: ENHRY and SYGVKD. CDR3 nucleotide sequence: TGTGCCATCAGTGGTACTTGGGAAGAGACCCAGTACTTC. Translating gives CAISGTWEETQYF.

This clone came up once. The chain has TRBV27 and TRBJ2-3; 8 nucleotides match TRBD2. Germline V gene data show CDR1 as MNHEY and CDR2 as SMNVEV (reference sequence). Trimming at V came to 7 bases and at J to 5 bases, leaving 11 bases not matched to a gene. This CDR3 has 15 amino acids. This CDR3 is CASKIGAGDIDTQYF. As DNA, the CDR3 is TGTGCCAGCAAGATTGGAGCGGGAGACATAGATACGCAGTATTTT.

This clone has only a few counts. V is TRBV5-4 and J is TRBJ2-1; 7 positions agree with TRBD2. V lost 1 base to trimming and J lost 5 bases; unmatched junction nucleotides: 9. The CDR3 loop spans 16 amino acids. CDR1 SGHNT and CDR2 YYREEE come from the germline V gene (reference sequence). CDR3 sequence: CASSLRMGEGNNEQFF. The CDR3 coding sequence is TGTGCCAGCAGCTTGCGGATGGGGGAGGGAAACAATGAGCAGTTCTTC.

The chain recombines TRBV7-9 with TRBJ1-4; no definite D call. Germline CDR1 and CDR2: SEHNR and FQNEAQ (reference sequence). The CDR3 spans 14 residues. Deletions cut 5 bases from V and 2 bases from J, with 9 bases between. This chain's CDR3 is CASSDTHTNEKLFF. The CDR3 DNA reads TGTGCCAGCAGCGATACGCACACTAATGAAAAACTGTTTTTT.

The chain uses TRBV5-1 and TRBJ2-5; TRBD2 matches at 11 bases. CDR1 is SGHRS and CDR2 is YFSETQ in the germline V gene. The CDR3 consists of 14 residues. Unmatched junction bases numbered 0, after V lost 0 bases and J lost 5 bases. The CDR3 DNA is TGCGCCAGCAGCTTGGCTAGCGGGGGGGAGACCCAGTACTTC. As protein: CASSLASGGETQYF.

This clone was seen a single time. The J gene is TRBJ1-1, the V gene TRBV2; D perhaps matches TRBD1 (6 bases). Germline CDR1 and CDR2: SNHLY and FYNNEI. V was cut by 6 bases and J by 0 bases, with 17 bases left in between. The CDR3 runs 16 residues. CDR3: CASSPIPGHLNTEAFF. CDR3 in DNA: TGTGCCAGCAGCCCCATCCCGGGACACCTGAACACTGAAGCTTTCTTT.

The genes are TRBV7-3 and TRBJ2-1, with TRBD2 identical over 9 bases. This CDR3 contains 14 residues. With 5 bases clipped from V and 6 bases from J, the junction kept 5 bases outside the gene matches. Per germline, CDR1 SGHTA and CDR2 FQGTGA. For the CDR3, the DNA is TGTGCCAGCAGCCCGGGACTAGCCTCCAATGAGCAGTTCTTC. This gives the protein CASSPGLASNEQFF.

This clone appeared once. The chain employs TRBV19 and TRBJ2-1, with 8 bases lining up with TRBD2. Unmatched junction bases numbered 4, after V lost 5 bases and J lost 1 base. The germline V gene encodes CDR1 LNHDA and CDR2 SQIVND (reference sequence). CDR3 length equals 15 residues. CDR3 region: CASSVRLASYNEQFF. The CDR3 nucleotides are TGTGCCAGTAGTGTTAGACTAGCGTCCTACAATGAGCAGTTCTTC.

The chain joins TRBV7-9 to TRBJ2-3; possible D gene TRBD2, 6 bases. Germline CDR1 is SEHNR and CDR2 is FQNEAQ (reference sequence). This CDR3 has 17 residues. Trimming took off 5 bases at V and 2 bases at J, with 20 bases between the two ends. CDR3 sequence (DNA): TGTGCCAGCAGCATACGGGACTCGCGCACCCACACAGATACGCAGTATTTT. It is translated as CASSIRDSRTHTDTQYF.